These T cell receptor beta chains were read from a single sample in a study of control samples from healthy donors and cancer patients. Sequencing was performed with immunoSEQ multiplex PCR; in TCRdb, only in-frame clones are kept and a portion is missing. The sample holds 70,000 to 100,000 clones, 70% to 90% seen once. Sequencing input: blood. These TCRs come from a woman aged 55-69 years in good health. CDR3s include the opening cysteine and the closing phenylalanine or tryptophan. The D gene is left open where the match is weak. Where a row states a size, it is once, few, many or the class of an expanded clone; other rows omit it.

>.|TRBJ1-5|TRBV14|.
CASSQDRGGGQPQHF
TGTGCCAGCAGCCAAGACAGGGGAGGGGGGCAGCCCCAGCATTTT
>few|TRBJ1-2|TRBV6-5|.
CASKGIYGYTF
TGTGCCAGCAAGGGGATCTATGGCTACACCTTC
>.|TRBJ2-1|TRBV2|.
CASSVGQGRGYNEQFF
TGTGCCAGCAGTGTAGGGCAGGGGAGGGGGTACAATGAGCAGTTCTTC
>.|TRBJ2-5|TRBV4-2|.
CASSQDRETQYF
TGTGCCAGCAGCCAAGATCGAGAGACCCAGTACTTC
>.|TRBJ2-7|TRBV4-3|TRBD1
CASSQAGQGAYEQYF
TGCGCCAGCAGCCAAGCCGGACAGGGCGCGTACGAGCAGTACTTC
>.|TRBJ2-7|TRBV19|TRBD2
CASSMGLAGLYEQYF
TGTGCCAGTAGTATGGGACTAGCGGGACTCTACGAGCAGTACTTC
>.|TRBJ1-5|TRBV18|.
CASHRESSNQPQHF
TGTGCCAGCCACAGGGAGAGCAGCAATCAGCCCCAGCATTTT
>once|TRBJ1-2|TRBV12-5|.
CASGFYYGYTF
TGTGCTAGTGGTTTCTACTATGGCTACACCTTC
>.|TRBJ2-7|TRBV19|.
CASSIRLESAEQYF
TGTGCCAGTAGTATTCGACTAGAGTCCGCCGAGCAGTACTTC
>.|TRBJ2-7|TRBV15|TRBD1
CATSRPPGQGTYEQYF
TGTGCCACCAGCAGACCACCGGGACAGGGGACCTACGAGCAGTACTTC
>.|TRBJ2-1|TRBV12-3/TRBV12-4|.
CASRQGGVGEQFF
TGTGCCAGCAGACAGGGCGGGGTGGGTGAGCAGTTCTTC
>.|TRBJ2-3|TRBV10-3|TRBD2
CAISWATSGETDTQYF
TGTGCCATCAGCTGGGCCACTAGCGGGGAGACAGATACGCAGTATTTT
>once|TRBJ2-5|TRBV7-8|.
CASSASPGHRRETQYF
TGTGCCAGCAGCGCAAGCCCAGGCCACAGGCGAGAGACCCAGTACTTC
>.|TRBJ1-6|TRBV10-3|.
CAISPGWSEGSPLHF
TGTGCCATCAGTCCCGGGTGGTCCGAGGGTTCACCCCTCCACTTT